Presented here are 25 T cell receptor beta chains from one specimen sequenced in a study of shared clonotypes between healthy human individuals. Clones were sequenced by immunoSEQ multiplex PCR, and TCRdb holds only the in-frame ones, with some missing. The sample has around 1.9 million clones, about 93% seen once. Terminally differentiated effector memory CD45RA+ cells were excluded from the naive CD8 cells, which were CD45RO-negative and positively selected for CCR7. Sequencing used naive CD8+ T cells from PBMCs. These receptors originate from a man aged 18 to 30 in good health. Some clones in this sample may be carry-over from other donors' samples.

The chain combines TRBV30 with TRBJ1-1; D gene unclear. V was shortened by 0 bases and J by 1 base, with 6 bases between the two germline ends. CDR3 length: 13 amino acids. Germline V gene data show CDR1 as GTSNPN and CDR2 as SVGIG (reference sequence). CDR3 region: CAWSVLENTEAFF. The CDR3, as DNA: TGTGCCTGGAGTGTACTTGAGAACACTGAAGCTTTCTTT.

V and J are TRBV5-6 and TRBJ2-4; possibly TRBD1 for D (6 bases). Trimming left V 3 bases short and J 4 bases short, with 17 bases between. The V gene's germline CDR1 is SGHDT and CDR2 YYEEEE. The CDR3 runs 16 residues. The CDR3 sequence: CASSSPARQGKNIQYF. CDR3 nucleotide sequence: TGTGCCAGCAGCTCCCCCGCCCGGCAGGGGAAAAACATTCAGTACTTC.

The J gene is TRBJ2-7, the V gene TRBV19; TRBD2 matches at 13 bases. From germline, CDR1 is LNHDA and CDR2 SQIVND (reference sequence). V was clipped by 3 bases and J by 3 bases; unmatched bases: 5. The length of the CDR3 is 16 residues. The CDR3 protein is CASSIRLAGGFYEQYF. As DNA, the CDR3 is TGTGCCAGTAGTATTAGACTAGCGGGAGGATTCTACGAGCAGTACTTC.

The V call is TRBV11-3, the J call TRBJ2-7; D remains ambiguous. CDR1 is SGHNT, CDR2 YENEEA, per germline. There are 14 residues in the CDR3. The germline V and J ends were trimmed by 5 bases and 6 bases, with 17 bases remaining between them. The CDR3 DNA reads TGTGCCAGCAGCCCGTTTCGGGCGACCACCGAGCAGTACTTC. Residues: CASSPFRATTEQYF.

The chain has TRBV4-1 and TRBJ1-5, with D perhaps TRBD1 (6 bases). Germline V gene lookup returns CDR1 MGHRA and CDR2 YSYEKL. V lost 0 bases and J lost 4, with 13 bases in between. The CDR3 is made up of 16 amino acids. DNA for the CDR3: TGCGCCAGCAGCCAAGAAGATAAAGGGGGGAATCAGCCCCAGCATTTT. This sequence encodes CASSQEDKGGNQPQHF.

The CDR3 nucleotides read TGTGCCAGCAGTTCTCGACTAGGGTCCTACAATGAGCAGTTCTTC. Translating it yields CASSSRLGSYNEQFF. The chain links TRBV27 to TRBJ2-1; TRBD2 might be the D (6 bases). Trimming pared 4 bases from V and 1 base from J, leaving 11 bases between. The germline V gene encodes CDR1 MNHEY and CDR2 SMNVEV (reference sequence). This CDR3 is built from 15 residues.

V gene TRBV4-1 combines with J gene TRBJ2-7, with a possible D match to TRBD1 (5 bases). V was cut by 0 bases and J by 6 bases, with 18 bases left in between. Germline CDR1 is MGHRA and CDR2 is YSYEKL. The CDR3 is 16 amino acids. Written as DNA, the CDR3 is TGCGCCAGCAGCCAAGATCAAGGGGTTGGCCTAGGCGAGCAGTACTTC. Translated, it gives CASSQDQGVGLGEQYF.

The CDR3, as DNA: TGTGCCAGCTCACCAGATACGTTGAGTAGTGGATATGGCTACACCTTC. It translates to CASSPDTLSSGYGYTF. The chain links TRBV18 to TRBJ1-2; the D is unclear. V lost 2 bases, J lost 5 bases, and 18 bases lay in between. CDR1 is KGHSH and CDR2 is LQKENI in the germline V gene. CDR3 size: 16 residues.

CDR3 sequence (DNA): TGTGCCAGCAGAATAGCGGGAGGGCCTGTCGAGCAGTACTTC. Encoded protein: CASRIAGGPVEQYF. V gene TRBV27 combines with J gene TRBJ2-7, with 11 positions matching TRBD2. The junction had 7 bases not matched to a gene; V was cut back by 6 bases and J by 6 bases. The CDR3 is 14 amino acids. Germline lookup yields CDR1 MNHEY and CDR2 SMNVEV (reference sequence).

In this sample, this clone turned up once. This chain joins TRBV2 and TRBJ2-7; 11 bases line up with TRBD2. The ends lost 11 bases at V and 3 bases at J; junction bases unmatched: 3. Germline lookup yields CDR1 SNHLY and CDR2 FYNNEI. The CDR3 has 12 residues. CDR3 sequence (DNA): TGTGCCGTACTAGCGGGAGTCTACGAGCAGTACTTC. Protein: CAVLAGVYEQYF.

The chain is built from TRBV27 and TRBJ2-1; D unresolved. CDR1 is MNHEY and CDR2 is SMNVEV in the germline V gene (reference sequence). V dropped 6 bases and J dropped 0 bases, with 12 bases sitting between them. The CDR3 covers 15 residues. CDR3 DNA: TGTGCCAGCAGCGACAAACGGCCCTCCTACAATGAGCAGTTCTTC. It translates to CASSDKRPSYNEQFF.

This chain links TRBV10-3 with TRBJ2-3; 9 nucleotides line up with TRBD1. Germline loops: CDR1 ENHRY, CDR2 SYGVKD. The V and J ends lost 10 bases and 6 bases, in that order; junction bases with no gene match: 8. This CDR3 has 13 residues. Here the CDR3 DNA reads TGTGCCACCGGACAGGGGTCGGGGGATACGCAGTATTTT. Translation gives CATGQGSGDTQYF.

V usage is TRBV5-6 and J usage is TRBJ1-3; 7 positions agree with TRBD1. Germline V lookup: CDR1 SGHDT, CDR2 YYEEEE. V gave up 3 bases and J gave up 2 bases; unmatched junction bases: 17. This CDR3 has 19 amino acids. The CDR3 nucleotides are TGTGCCAGCAGCTCCGTAATTCCGACAGGGAATGAAACTGGAAACACCATATATTTT. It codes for CASSSVIPTGNETGNTIYF.

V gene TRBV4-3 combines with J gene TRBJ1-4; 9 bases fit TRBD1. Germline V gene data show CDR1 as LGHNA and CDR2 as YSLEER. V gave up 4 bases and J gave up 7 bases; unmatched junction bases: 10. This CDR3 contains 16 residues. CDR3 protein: CASSRLTGGASEKLFF. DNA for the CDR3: TGCGCCAGCAGCCGTTTGACAGGGGGAGCGTCTGAAAAACTGTTTTTT.

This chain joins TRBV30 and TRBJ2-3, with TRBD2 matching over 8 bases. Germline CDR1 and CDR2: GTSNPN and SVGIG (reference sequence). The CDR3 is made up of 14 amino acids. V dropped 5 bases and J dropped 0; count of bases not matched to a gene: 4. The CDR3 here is CAWVLAASTDTQYF. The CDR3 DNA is TGTGCCTGGGTACTAGCGGCCAGCACAGATACGCAGTATTTT.

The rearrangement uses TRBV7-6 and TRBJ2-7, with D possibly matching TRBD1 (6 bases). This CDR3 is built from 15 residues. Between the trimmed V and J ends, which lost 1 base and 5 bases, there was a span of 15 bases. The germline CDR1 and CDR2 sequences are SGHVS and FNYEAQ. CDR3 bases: TGTGCCAGCAGCTTAGACTTCAACGGACAGAACGAGCAGTACTTC. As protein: CASSLDFNGQNEQYF.

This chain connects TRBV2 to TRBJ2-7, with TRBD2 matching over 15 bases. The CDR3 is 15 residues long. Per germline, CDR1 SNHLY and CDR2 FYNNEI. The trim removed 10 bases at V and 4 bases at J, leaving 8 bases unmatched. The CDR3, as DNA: TGTGCCACCCTGGGGACTAGCGGGGGGATTTACGAGCAGTACTTC. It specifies CATLGTSGGIYEQYF. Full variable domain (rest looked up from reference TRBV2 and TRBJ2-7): EPEVTQTPSHQVTQMGQEVILRCVPISNHLYFYWYRQILGQKVEFLVSFYNNEISEKSEIFDDQFSVERPDGSNFTLKIRSTKLEDSAMYFCATLGTSGGIYEQYFGPGTRLTVT.

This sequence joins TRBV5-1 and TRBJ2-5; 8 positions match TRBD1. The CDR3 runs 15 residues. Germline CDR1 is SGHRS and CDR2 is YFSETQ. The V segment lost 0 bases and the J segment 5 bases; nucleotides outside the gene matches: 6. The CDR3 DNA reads TGCGCCAGCAGCTTGGGGACAGGGAAAGGGGAGACCCAGTACTTC. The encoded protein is CASSLGTGKGETQYF.

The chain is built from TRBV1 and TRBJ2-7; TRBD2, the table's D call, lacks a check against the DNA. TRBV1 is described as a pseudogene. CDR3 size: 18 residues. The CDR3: CTSSRRGPGSLGSYEQYF. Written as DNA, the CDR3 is TGCACCAGCAGCCGACGCGGGCCGGGGTCGTTAGGGTCCTACGAGCAGTACTTC.

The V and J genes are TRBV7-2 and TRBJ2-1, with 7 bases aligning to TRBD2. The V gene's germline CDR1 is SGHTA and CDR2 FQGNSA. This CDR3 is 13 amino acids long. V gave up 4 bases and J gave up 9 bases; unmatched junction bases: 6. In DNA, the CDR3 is TGTGCCAGCAGCTCGAGCGGGGCAGGTGAGCAGTTCTTC. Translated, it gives CASSSSGAGEQFF.

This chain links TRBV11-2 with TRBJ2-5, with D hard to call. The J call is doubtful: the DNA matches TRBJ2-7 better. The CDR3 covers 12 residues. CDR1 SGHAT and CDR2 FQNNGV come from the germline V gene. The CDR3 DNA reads TGTGCCAGCAGCATAGTGGGCAGCGAGCAGTACTTC. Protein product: CASSIVGSEQYF.

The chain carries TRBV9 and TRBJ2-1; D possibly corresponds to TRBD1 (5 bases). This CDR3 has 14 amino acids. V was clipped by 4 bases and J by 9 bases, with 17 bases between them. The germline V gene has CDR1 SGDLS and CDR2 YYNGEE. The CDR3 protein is CASSLEGIGAEQFF. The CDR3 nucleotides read TGTGCCAGCAGCCTAGAAGGAATTGGGGCTGAGCAGTTCTTC.

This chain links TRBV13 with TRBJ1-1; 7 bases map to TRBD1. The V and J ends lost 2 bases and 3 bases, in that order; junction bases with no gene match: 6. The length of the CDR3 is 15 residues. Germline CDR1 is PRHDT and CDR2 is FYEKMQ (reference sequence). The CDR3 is CASSLWGDRDTEAFF. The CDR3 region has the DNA TGTGCCAGCAGCTTATGGGGCGACAGGGACACTGAAGCTTTCTTT.

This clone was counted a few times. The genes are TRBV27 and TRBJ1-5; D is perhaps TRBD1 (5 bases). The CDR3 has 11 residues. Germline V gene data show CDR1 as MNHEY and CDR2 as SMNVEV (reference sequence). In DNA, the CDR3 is TGTGCAGGAGGGGCTAGGCAGCCCCAGCATTTT. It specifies CAGGARQPQHF.

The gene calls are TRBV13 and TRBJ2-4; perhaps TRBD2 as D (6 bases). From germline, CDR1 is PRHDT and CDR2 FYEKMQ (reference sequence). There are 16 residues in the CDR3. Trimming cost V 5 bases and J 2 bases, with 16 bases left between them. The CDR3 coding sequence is TGTGCCAGCAGCCACCGAGGGGAGGATTCCAAAAACATTCAGTACTTC. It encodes CASSHRGEDSKNIQYF.